This entry concerns a single T cell receptor (beta chain). The target antigen is unknown. Sequencing was performed with immunoSEQ multiplex PCR; in TCRdb, only in-frame clones are kept and a portion is missing. The sample lists about 280,000 clones; around 87% were seen once. CDR3 size: 16 residues. Per germline, CDR1 LNHDA and CDR2 SQIVND (reference sequence). V shed 7 bases, J shed 1 base, and the junction held 7 bases outside the gene matches. Documented treatment: around 19 received Ad26.COV2.S at low or high dose, single or two shots; 5 received placebo; per-sample allocation not given. After the first vaccine or placebo injection, samples were drawn on day 63. A Boston adult aged 18-55 years was the donor. The data were taken from a study of Ad26.COV2.S vaccination and SARS-CoV-2 variants. General study points: It was found that vaccine and placebo recipients had similar non-spike TCR breadth.

The chain uses TRBV19 and TRBJ2-2, with 9 bases identical to TRBD1. This TCR was sampled from a person aged 18-65 years who received the Ad26.COV2.S COVID-19 vaccine or a placebo. This material consisted of peripheral blood, taken in a trial of Ad26.COV2.S vaccine versus placebo. In DNA, the CDR3 is TGTGCCAGTAACCGACGGGGACAGGGGAACACCGGGGAGCTGTTTTTT. Translating it yields CASNRRGQGNTGELFF.